This entry lists 15 T cell receptor beta chains sequenced from one sample in a study of cytomegalovirus exposure and HLA in healthy donors. The PCR made use of 60 Vbeta and 13 Jbeta primers. Measured with immunoSEQ multiplex PCR; TCRdb has only the in-frame clones, and not every one. The sample yields 150,000 to 200,000 clones, around 77% seen once. Sequencing was carried out using PBMCs. The receptor set was obtained from a woman in her twenties or thirties in good health and CMV-seropositive.

The V gene is TRBV5-1, the J gene TRBJ1-1; TRBD1 matches 11 bases. This CDR3 spans 17 amino acids. Germline CDR1 reads SGHRS; CDR2 reads YFSETQ. Losses at the gene ends were 0 bases for V and 5 bases for J; bases not matched to a gene: 9. CDR3 nucleotide sequence: TGCGCCAGCAGCTTGGACCCGAGGGACAGGGGGAGTACTGAAGCTTTCTTT. Encoded protein: CASSLDPRDRGSTEAFF.

V usage is TRBV30 and J usage is TRBJ1-2; 7 bases match TRBD1. The length of the CDR3 is 12 residues. Germline CDR1 reads GTSNPN; CDR2 reads SVGIG (reference sequence). The trim removed 4 bases at V and 4 bases at J, leaving 3 bases unmatched. The DNA for the CDR3 is TGTGCCTGGAAAGGGGGCTCCTATGGCTACACCTTC. This sequence encodes CAWKGGSYGYTF.

The chain recombines TRBV2 with TRBJ1-4, with D unresolved. Trimming stripped 3 bases from V and 5 bases from J, with 10 bases between. The CDR3 loop spans 14 amino acids. CDR1 is SNHLY, CDR2 FYNNEI, per germline. CDR3 bases: TGTGCCAGCAGTGATGCGGGAGGGAATGAAAAACTGTTTTTT. Translating it yields CASSDAGGNEKLFF.

The sample holds many counts of this clone. The chain carries TRBV7-2 and TRBJ2-7; 7 bases map to TRBD2. Germline loops: CDR1 SGHTA, CDR2 FQGNSA. This CDR3 has 16 residues. V trimming: 5 bases; J trimming: 1 base; junction bases outside the gene matches: 11. The CDR3 protein is CASSPKGGSRSYEQYF. CDR3 nucleotides: TGTGCCAGCAGCCCTAAGGGCGGGAGTCGGTCCTACGAGCAGTACTTC.

This rearrangement joins TRBV13 to TRBJ2-7; 9 positions agree with TRBD2. The V segment lost 0 bases and the J segment 6 bases; nucleotides outside the gene matches: 3. The CDR3 has 14 amino acids. The germline V gene has CDR1 PRHDT and CDR2 FYEKMQ (reference sequence). The CDR3 loop reads CASSLGREGLEQYF. CDR3 DNA sequence: TGTGCCAGCAGCTTAGGGCGGGAGGGCCTCGAGCAGTACTTC. Using reference TRBV13 and TRBJ2-7 for the parts outside the CDR3, the full variable domain is AAGVIQSPRHLIKEKRETATLKCYPIPRHDTVYWYQQGPGQDPQFLISFYEKMQSDKGSIPDRFSAQQFSDYHSELNMSSLELGDSALYFCASSLGREGLEQYFGPGTRLTVT.

The CDR3 coding sequence is TGTGCCAGCAGTGAATACGGGACAGATAAAGAGACCCAGTACTTC. It is translated as CASSEYGTDKETQYF. The chain uses TRBV25-1 and TRBJ2-5; 7 bases align to TRBD1. Unmatched junction bases numbered 4, after V lost 0 bases and J lost 3 bases. Germline V gene lookup returns CDR1 MGHDK and CDR2 SYGVNS. The CDR3 contains 15 residues. Variable domain in full (rest from reference TRBV25-1 and TRBJ2-5): EADIYQTPRYLVIGTGKKITLECSQTMGHDKMYWYQQDPGMELHLIHYSYGVNSTEKGDLSSESTVSRIRTEHFPLTLESARPSHTSQYLCASSEYGTDKETQYFGPGTRLLVL.

This sequence joins TRBV5-1 and TRBJ2-2; D unclear. There are 13 residues in the CDR3. Germline assignment: CDR1 SGHRS and CDR2 YFSETQ. Trimming took off 3 bases at V and 8 bases at J, with 11 bases between the two ends. The CDR3 region has the DNA TGCGCCAGCAGCTCGAGCCTCGGGGGGGAGCTGTTTTTT. Its protein is CASSSSLGGELFF.

The chain couples TRBV6-5 to TRBJ2-1; possible D gene TRBD2, 5 bases. The V end lost 0 bases, the J end lost 0 bases, and 6 bases lay between the germline ends. The CDR3 loop spans 15 amino acids. Germline CDR1 reads MNHEY; CDR2 reads SVGAGI. CDR3 protein: CASSYSGISYNEQFF. As DNA, the CDR3 is TGTGCCAGCAGTTACTCCGGGATCTCCTACAATGAGCAGTTCTTC.

The chain has TRBV6-4 and TRBJ1-3; TRBD1 agrees at 11 bases. CDR3 length: 17 amino acids. With 0 bases clipped from V and 4 bases from J, the junction kept 5 bases outside the gene matches. Per germline, CDR1 MRHNA and CDR2 SNTAGT. In DNA form, the CDR3 reads TGTGCCAGCAGTGACTCGGACAGGGGGCAAGAGGGAAACACCATATATTTT. It specifies CASSDSDRGQEGNTIYF.

V gene TRBV2 combines with J gene TRBJ2-7; D possibly corresponds to TRBD1 (6 bases). Germline values: CDR1 SNHLY, CDR2 FYNNEI. The CDR3 has 14 amino acids. Trimming took off 2 bases at V and 5 bases at J, with 13 bases between the two ends. CDR3 loop: CASSEQGPLDEQYF. CDR3 in DNA: TGTGCCAGCAGTGAACAGGGGCCCCTCGACGAGCAGTACTTC.

V gene TRBV4-1 combines with J gene TRBJ1-5, with a possible D match to TRBD1 (6 bases). V dropped 0 bases and J dropped 8 bases, with 17 bases sitting between them. Germline V gene sequence: CDR1 MGHRA, CDR2 YSYEKL. CDR3 length: 16 amino acids. CDR3 in DNA: TGCGCCAGCAGCCAAGATGCAGAACAGGGACGGGAGCCCCAGCATTTT. It encodes CASSQDAEQGREPQHF.

V and J are TRBV5-1 and TRBJ2-7; TRBD2 aligns across 9 bases. The V gene's germline CDR1 is SGHRS and CDR2 YFSETQ. Unmatched junction bases numbered 14, after V lost 4 bases and J lost 3 bases. The CDR3 runs to 17 residues. CDR3 amino acids: CASSGGGLAPIDYEQYF. CDR3 coding DNA: TGCGCCAGCAGCGGGGGTGGACTAGCGCCCATCGACTACGAGCAGTACTTC.

J is TRBJ1-1 and V is TRBV11-2; D not certain. CDR3 length: 13 residues. V lost 1 base, J lost 1 base, and 4 bases lay in between. Per germline, CDR1 SGHAT and CDR2 FQNNGV. CDR3 nucleotides: TGTGCCAGCAGCTTAGCGTGGAACACTGAAGCTTTCTTT. It translates to CASSLAWNTEAFF.

The chain employs TRBV7-2 and TRBJ1-5; D is uncertain. Trimming removed 1 base from V and 5 bases from J, with 12 bases in between. The CDR3 totals 15 residues. Germline CDR1 reads SGHTA; CDR2 reads FQGNSA. CDR3 sequence: CASSLVGGLDQPQHF. The CDR3 DNA follows: TGTGCCAGCAGCTTAGTAGGAGGGTTGGATCAGCCCCAGCATTTT.

About this clone: Compared with germline, one end of the junction differs, possibly owing to a read error. This chain uses TRBV13 with TRBJ1-2, with TRBD1 as a possible D gene (5 bases). The length of the CDR3 is 12 residues. Germline assignment: CDR1 PRHDT and CDR2 FYEKMQ (reference sequence). As DNA, the CDR3 is TGTGCCAGCAGCTTAGTGGGTTTGACAGCCGTCTTC. The encoded protein is CASSLVGLTAVF.